These T cell receptor beta chains were read from a single sample in a study of T-cell memory formation after mild COVID-19. TCRdb redid the calling of the 5' RACE reads with MiXCR, one entry per CDR3 protein. This table has around 390,000 distinct CDR3 sequences, 16% appearing once. Sequenced material: PBMCs or a T cell subset sorted from them (not recorded which). These receptors were obtained from a man in his late teens or twenties who had mild COVID-19 (a few samples of this study predate the infection). Cell type and time point are not known. CDR3s include the opening cysteine and the closing phenylalanine or tryptophan. The D gene is left open where the match is weak. Size is omitted from some rows. Given values are once, few, many or a class for expanded clones.

abundance: -
j_gene: TRBJ1-4
d_gene: -
v_gene: TRBV20-1
CDR3nt: TGCAGTGCTAGAGCTTCTTCAGCGGGGGGACTGTTTTTT
CDR3aa: CSARASSAGGLFF

abundance: few
j_gene: TRBJ2-5
d_gene: -
v_gene: TRBV7-2
CDR3nt: TGTGCCAGCAGCTTAGTTGCGCTCGGGGGTCCTGAGACCCAGTACTTC
CDR3aa: CASSLVALGGPETQYF

abundance: many
j_gene: TRBJ1-6
d_gene: -
v_gene: TRBV11-2
CDR3nt: TGTGCCAGCAGCTTACCAGTTTATAATTCACCCCTCCACTTT
CDR3aa: CASSLPVYNSPLHF

abundance: few
j_gene: TRBJ2-3
d_gene: TRBD2
v_gene: TRBV5-6
CDR3nt: TGTGCCAGCAGCCCAGGACTAGCGGGCGCTCTGGATACGCAGTATTTT
CDR3aa: CASSPGLAGALDTQYF

abundance: -
j_gene: TRBJ1-3
d_gene: -
v_gene: TRBV20-1
CDR3nt: TGCAGTGCTACCCACGGGACGACAAACACCATATATTTT
CDR3aa: CSATHGTTNTIYF

abundance: few
j_gene: TRBJ2-5
d_gene: TRBD1
v_gene: TRBV20-1
CDR3nt: TGCAGTGCTGACGACAGGGACGATCTCCAAGAGACCCAGTACTTC
CDR3aa: CSADDRDDLQETQYF

abundance: -
j_gene: TRBJ1-1
d_gene: TRBD1
v_gene: TRBV6-6
CDR3nt: TGTGCCAGCAGGGCCGGACAGGGGAGTATGTATACTGAAGCTTTCTTT
CDR3aa: CASRAGQGSMYTEAFF

abundance: few
j_gene: TRBJ2-7
d_gene: TRBD2
v_gene: TRBV7-2
CDR3nt: TGTGCCAGCAGCTGGACTAGCGGGGGGGTTAACGAGCAGTACTTC
CDR3aa: CASSWTSGGVNEQYF

abundance: -
j_gene: TRBJ2-1
d_gene: -
v_gene: TRBV7-2
CDR3nt: TGTGCCAGCAGCCCGGGCAGGGCTTACAATGAGCAGTTCTTC
CDR3aa: CASSPGRAYNEQFF

abundance: -
j_gene: TRBJ1-1
d_gene: -
v_gene: TRBV6-1
CDR3nt: TGTGCCACCGACAGCACCACTGAAGCTTTCTTT
CDR3aa: CATDSTTEAFF

abundance: -
j_gene: TRBJ2-7
d_gene: TRBD2
v_gene: TRBV6-5
CDR3nt: TGTGCCAGCAACAAACTTACGGGAGGCTACGAGCAGTACTTC
CDR3aa: CASNKLTGGYEQYF

abundance: -
j_gene: TRBJ1-6
d_gene: -
v_gene: TRBV20-1
CDR3nt: TGCAGTGCTAGACCTAACCCCGGGACCGGGTATAATTCACCCCTCCACTTT
CDR3aa: CSARPNPGTGYNSPLHF

abundance: many
j_gene: TRBJ1-1
d_gene: -
v_gene: TRBV20-1
CDR3nt: TGCAGTGCTAGCGCGGGACCGTCCTACAACACTGAAGCTTTCTTT
CDR3aa: CSASAGPSYNTEAFF

abundance: once
j_gene: TRBJ2-5
d_gene: TRBD2
v_gene: TRBV9
CDR3nt: TGTGCCAGCAGCGGGGGCCCAGCGGGGACGGAGACCCAGTACTTC
CDR3aa: CASSGGPAGTETQYF

abundance: few
j_gene: TRBJ2-7
d_gene: -
v_gene: TRBV4-3
CDR3nt: TGCGCCAGCAGCCAAGATTACAGGGAGTTATTTTCCTACGAGCAGTACTTC
CDR3aa: CASSQDYRELFSYEQYF

abundance: -
j_gene: TRBJ2-5
d_gene: TRBD2
v_gene: TRBV28
CDR3nt: TGTGCCAGCAGCAAGCGGGGGGCCCAAGAGACCCAGTACTTC
CDR3aa: CASSKRGAQETQYF

abundance: -
j_gene: TRBJ2-2
d_gene: TRBD2
v_gene: TRBV7-2
CDR3nt: TGTGCCAGCAGCACCCGTCGGGGGGGGCCGATTACCGGGGAGCTGTTTTTT
CDR3aa: CASSTRRGGPITGELFF

abundance: -
j_gene: TRBJ1-4
d_gene: TRBD1
v_gene: TRBV27
CDR3nt: TGTGCCAGCAGTCGGCAGGGGGTAGTGGCTAATGAAAAACTGTTTTTT
CDR3aa: CASSRQGVVANEKLFF

abundance: few
j_gene: TRBJ2-2
d_gene: -
v_gene: TRBV29-1
CDR3nt: TGCAGCGTCCATGGGGGGACCGGGGAGCTGTTTTTT
CDR3aa: CSVHGGTGELFF

abundance: -
j_gene: TRBJ1-1
d_gene: -
v_gene: TRBV7-3
CDR3nt: TGTGCCAGCAGCCAACAGCTGAACACTGAAGCTTTCTTT
CDR3aa: CASSQQLNTEAFF

abundance: few
j_gene: TRBJ2-3
d_gene: -
v_gene: TRBV12-5
CDR3nt: TGTGCTAGTGGCACGGGAGAAGGGACAGATACGCAGTATTTT
CDR3aa: CASGTGEGTDTQYF